Listed below are T cell receptor beta chains from one sample, sequenced in a study of shared T cell receptors in the human thymus. The repertoire was sequenced with immunoSEQ multiplex PCR; TCRdb's copy has only in-frame clones and lacks some. The sample records 55,000 to 75,000 clones, 90% to 95% being singletons. Material for sequencing was thymocytes. These receptors were obtained from a human donor. The CDR3 runs from the conserved cysteine through the conserved F or W. D genes are given only for firm matches. The size entry is marked missing in some rows and otherwise reads once, few, many or a size class.

abundance,j_gene,d_gene,v_gene,CDR3aa,CDR3nt
.,TRBJ1-1,TRBD1,TRBV2,CASSEIVRGGTEAFF,TGTGCCAGCAGTGAAATAGTCAGGGGGGGAACTGAAGCTTTCTTT
.,TRBJ1-2,.,TRBV19,CASSGRDVNYGYTF,TGTGCCAGTAGTGGCCGGGACGTAAACTATGGCTACACCTTC
.,TRBJ2-5,.,TRBV7-9,CASSLPIFGRETQYF,TGTGCCAGCAGCCTCCCAATATTTGGGAGAGAGACCCAGTACTTC
.,TRBJ1-5,.,TRBV5-5,CASSWNRDGHQPQHF,TGTGCCAGCAGCTGGAACAGGGACGGGCATCAGCCCCAGCATTTT
.,TRBJ1-2,TRBD1,TRBV7-8,CASSSPLGQGPYGYTF,TGTGCCAGCAGCTCGCCCCTAGGACAGGGGCCCTATGGCTACACCTTC
once,TRBJ2-5,.,TRBV7-7,CASSRTCTASVCRETQYF,TGTGCCAGCAGTCGCACTTGCACAGCCTCCGTGTGTAGAGAGACCCAGTACTTC
.,TRBJ2-7,TRBD2,TRBV4-1,CASSQGGGFPYEQYF,TGCGCCAGCAGCCAGGGCGGGGGTTTCCCCTACGAGCAGTACTTC
.,TRBJ2-3,TRBD2,TRBV7-9,CASSLSFGGVTDTQYF,TGTGCCAGCAGCTTAAGTTTCGGGGGGGTCACAGATACGCAGTATTTT
.,TRBJ2-1,.,TRBV5-1,CASSLSIPDGSYNEQFF,TGCGCCAGCAGCCTATCGATACCAGATGGCTCCTACAATGAGCAGTTCTTC
once,TRBJ1-2,.,TRBV10-3,CATEPFDRTNENGYTF,TGTGCCACCGAGCCATTCGACAGGACGAACGAGAATGGCTACACCTTC
.,TRBJ2-2,.,TRBV4-3,CASSQASRRGENGGELFF,TGCGCCAGCAGCCAAGCCTCCCGGCGAGGCGAGAACGGCGGGGAGCTGTTTTTT
.,TRBJ1-2,.,TRBV7-9,CASSFPKSQVLSAYGYTF,TGTGCCAGCAGCTTTCCTAAATCGCAGGTCTTGTCGGCCTATGGCTACACCTTC
.,TRBJ2-5,.,TRBV7-2,CASTIPRTTAKETQYF,TGTGCCAGCACCATCCCACGGACCACAGCGAAAGAGACCCAGTACTTC
.,TRBJ2-4,TRBD1,TRBV4-1,CASSLRSHQTGSKNIQYF,TGCGCCAGCAGCCTTAGGTCCCACCAGACAGGGTCCAAAAACATTCAGTACTTC
.,TRBJ2-3,.,TRBV6-4,CASSEQASAVDTQYF,TGTGCCAGCAGTGAGCAGGCCAGCGCGGTGGATACGCAGTATTTT
.,TRBJ1-1,TRBD1,TRBV5-1,CASSLRVIGGARTEAFF,TGCGCCAGCAGCTTGAGAGTTATAGGGGGCGCGAGAACTGAAGCTTTCTTT
once,TRBJ1-6,TRBD1,TRBV18,CASSPAPPVRDRGAVYNSPLHF,TGTGCCAGCTCACCAGCCCCCCCCGTTCGGGACAGGGGTGCGGTGTATAATTCACCCCTCCACTTT
.,TRBJ2-3,TRBD1,TRBV9,CASSVAENQGQGVDTQYF,TGTGCCAGCAGCGTAGCCGAAAATCAAGGACAGGGCGTAGATACGCAGTATTTT
.,TRBJ2-2,TRBD1,TRBV27,CASSPADRDNTGELFF,TGTGCCAGCAGTCCCGCCGACAGGGACAACACCGGGGAGCTGTTTTTT
.,TRBJ1-6,.,TRBV11-2,CASSLWCRWNSPLHF,TGTGCCAGCAGCTTATGGTGTCGGTGGAATTCACCCCTCCACTTT
.,TRBJ1-1,TRBD1,TRBV5-8,CASSFRNWDRVLRTTEAFF,TGTGCCAGCAGCTTTAGAAACTGGGACAGGGTTCTTAGAACAACTGAAGCTTTCTTT
.,TRBJ2-7,TRBD2,TRBV7-6,CASSQRTREPYEQYF,TGTGCCAGCAGCCAGAGGACTAGAGAACCCTACGAGCAGTACTTC
.,TRBJ1-6,.,TRBV18,CASSPQYWQTTSKDNSPLHF,TGTGCCAGCTCACCACAGTACTGGCAGACGACTTCGAAGGATAATTCACCCCTCCACTTT